This T cell receptor (beta chain) emerged from a study of cytomegalovirus exposure and HLA in healthy donors. Note on this clone: The target antigen is unknown.

CDR3 size: 14 residues. Per germline, CDR1 SGHVS and CDR2 FQNEAQ. V shed 5 bases, J shed 5 bases, and the junction held 6 bases outside the gene matches. The PCR was carried out with 60 Vbeta primers and 13 Jbeta primers. Original methodology: An analysis performed later counted 70 million to 90 million unique TCR beta chains (around 9.9 million of them shared). Sequencing was performed with immunoSEQ multiplex PCR; in TCRdb, only in-frame clones are kept and a portion is missing. That table gives V, J and clone size, and the DNA gave D and trimming. Seen here are roughly 200,000 clones, approximately 85% observed once, and the top ten hold approximately 2.1%. Study observations and caveats: TCR beta sequences reportedly predicted most subjects' HLA-A and HLA-B alleles accurately.

V gene TRBV7-8 combines with J gene TRBJ1-5, with 7 bases matching TRBD1. Sequencing was performed on PBMCs. This sequence was found in a woman between 50 and 59 years old in good health and CMV-seronegative. The CDR3 loop is CASSTGTEYQPQHF. The CDR3, as DNA: TGTGCCAGCAGCACCGGGACAGAGTATCAGCCCCAGCATTTT.